This TCR beta chain was captured by sequencing in a study of blood T cell repertoires in COVID-19. For the study at large: Whether acute or convalescent, the COVID-19 samples came from the United States, Italy and Spain.

This clone was seen only a few times. Seattle-derived patients entered the study during active infection and were followed longitudinally. Assay used: immunoSEQ multiplex PCR; TCRdb lists only in-frame clones, some missing. The table lists 140,000 to 150,000 clones, roughly 84% of them singletons. This TCR was recovered from a young man with COVID-19, enrolled during active disease. The sequencing input was peripheral blood.

The DNA for the CDR3 is TGTGCCAGCAGCCCAAGAAGCAACATTCAGTACTTC. It codes for CASSPRSNIQYF. The V and J genes are TRBV11-2 and TRBJ2-4; no clear D gene. Trimming pared 5 bases from V and 7 bases from J, leaving 9 bases between. CDR3 size: 12 residues. CDR1 SGHAT and CDR2 FQNNGV come from the germline V gene.